This T cell receptor beta chain comes out of a study of blood T cell repertoires in COVID-19. Study overall: Samples taken during acute and convalescent COVID-19 were collected in the United States, Italy and Spain. PBMCs, B-cell-depleted T cells, or T cells provided the cDNA or gDNA that made up the material.

Authors' data handling: Reference gene primer amplification in the assay estimated nucleated cell counts. Data came from immunoSEQ multiplex PCR; TCRdb stores just in-frame clones and leaves some out. Clone size and the V and J calls come from that table; the DNA yielded D and trimming. The sample has about half a million clones, roughly 88% seen once; the top ten hold about 3.2%. CDR1 is SGHTA and CDR2 is FQGNSA in the germline V gene. The V gene lost 0 bases and the J gene lost 2 bases, with 14 bases spanning the gap. The CDR3 spans 18 residues. The genes are TRBV7-2 and TRBJ1-6; D is unclear. Sequencing used peripheral blood. This sequence originates from a human donor in a cohort sampled during active COVID-19. CDR3 sequence reads: CASSLARPNRPYNSPLHF. The CDR3 nucleotides are TGTGCCAGCAGCTTAGCGCGTCCTAATCGTCCCTATAATTCACCCCTCCACTTT.